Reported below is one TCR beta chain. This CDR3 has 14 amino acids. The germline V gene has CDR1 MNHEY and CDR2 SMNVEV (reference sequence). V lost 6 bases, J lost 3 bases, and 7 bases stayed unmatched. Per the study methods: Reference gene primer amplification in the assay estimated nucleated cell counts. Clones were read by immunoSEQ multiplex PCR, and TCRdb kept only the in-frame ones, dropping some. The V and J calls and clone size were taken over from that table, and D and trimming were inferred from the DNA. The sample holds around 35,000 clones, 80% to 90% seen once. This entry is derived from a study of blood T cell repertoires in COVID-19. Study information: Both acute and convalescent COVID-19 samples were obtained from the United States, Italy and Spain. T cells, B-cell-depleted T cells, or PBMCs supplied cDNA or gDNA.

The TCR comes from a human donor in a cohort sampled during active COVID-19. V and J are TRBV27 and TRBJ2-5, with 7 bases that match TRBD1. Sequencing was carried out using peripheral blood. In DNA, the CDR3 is TGTGCCAGCAGACCGCAGGGGGTAAAAGAGACCCAGTACTTC. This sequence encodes CASRPQGVKETQYF.